Listed below are T cell receptor beta chains from one sample, sequenced in a study of blood T cell repertoires in COVID-19. The repertoire was sequenced with immunoSEQ multiplex PCR; TCRdb's copy has only in-frame clones and lacks some. The sample contains approximately 140,000 clones, around 88% of which appear only once. Sequencing was done on a sample of PBMCs or T cells enriched from blood (not recorded which). These TCRs come from a woman aged 50 to 60 who had recovered from COVID-19. Both conserved end residues are part of each CDR3.

j_call,v_call,cdr3_aa
TRBJ2-2,TRBV4-3,CASSQDRDRELFF
TRBJ2-7,TRBV3-1/TRBV3-2,CASSQREKSEQYF
TRBJ2-6,TRBV2,CASSPTSSGANVLTF
TRBJ2-7,TRBV9,CASSVEARVEVVEQYF
TRBJ1-2,TRBV9,CASSVANRGKYGYTF
TRBJ2-2,TRBV3-1/TRBV3-2,CASSLRTATGELFF
TRBJ2-3,TRBV9,CASSVGGDTQYF
TRBJ2-4,TRBV5-6,CASSFGISFEAAKNIQYF
TRBJ2-7,TRBV7-2,CASSLGSGGRNGYEQYF
TRBJ2-3,TRBV25-1,CASSPGGAGVNADTQYF
TRBJ1-6,TRBV7-2,CASRPDRGDSPLHF
TRBJ1-2,TRBV15,CATSRDRHRGGYGYTF
TRBJ2-7,TRBV3-1/TRBV3-2,CASSGSSYEQYF
TRBJ1-1,TRBV12-3/TRBV12-4,CASSFPGATEAFF
TRBJ1-1,TRBV7-9,CASSLIMGTNTEAFF
TRBJ2-3,TRBV9,CASSTQGATDTQYF
TRBJ2-5,TRBV3-1/TRBV3-2,CASSLLAEETQYF
TRBJ1-1,TRBV6-5,CASSWYGGRTEAFF
TRBJ1-1,TRBV19,CASSTTGGTEAFF
TRBJ1-6,TRBV2,CASSGGVSNSPLHF